This T cell receptor beta chain was captured in a study of cytomegalovirus exposure and HLA in healthy donors. Whole-study results and caveats: By a later analysis, the bulk of CMV-associated TCR beta chains appeared HLA-restricted. Cytomegalovirus association was assigned to approximately 160 TCR beta chains.

As for this clone: Its cognate antigen is unknown.

Germline V CDR1 and CDR2: SGHDT, YYEEEE. CDR3 length equals 16 residues. With V trimmed by 4 bases and J by 2 bases, 6 bases remained unmatched. 13 Jbeta primers and 60 Vbeta primers were used for the PCR. In the authors' workflow: Unique TCR beta chains numbered around 80 million in a later analysis, with around 11 million shared. Profiling relied on immunoSEQ multiplex PCR, and the TCRdb table lists in-frame clones only, not all of them. V, J and clone size are those of that table, while D and trimming were read from the DNA. The sample holds under 200,000 clones; around 79% are singletons and the top ten take around 4%.

The V call is TRBV5-6, the J call TRBJ2-1; 10 bases match TRBD1. Input material: PBMCs. The receptor comes from a man in his forties or fifties in good health and CMV-seronegative. DNA for the CDR3: TGTGCCAGCAGCCCTCAGACAGGGGGCGCCTACAATGAGCAGTTCTTC. Its protein product is CASSPQTGGAYNEQFF.